This TCR beta chain originates from a study of blood T cell repertoires in COVID-19. Across the study: Samples representing acute and convalescent COVID-19 were sourced from the United States, Italy and Spain. T cells, B-cell-depleted T cells, or PBMCs provided the cDNA or gDNA that served as material.

Germline V CDR1 and CDR2: LNHDA, SQIVND (reference sequence). V lost 6 bases to trimming and J lost 6 bases, with 21 bases between them. The CDR3 contains 15 residues. In the original analysis: It was from reference gene primer amplification that nucleated cell counts were estimated. Measured with immunoSEQ multiplex PCR; TCRdb has only the in-frame clones, and not every one. The V and J calls and clone size were taken over from that table, and D and trimming were inferred from the DNA. The sample contains around 200,000 clones, under 85% of which appear only once. The gene calls are TRBV19 and TRBJ2-7; perhaps TRBD1 as D (6 bases). Material: peripheral blood. The sequence was collected from a human donor in a cohort sampled during active COVID-19. This CDR3 is CASSPTGTYGGEQYF. The CDR3 region has the DNA TGTGCCAGTAGCCCTACAGGGACATATGGAGGCGAGCAGTACTTC.